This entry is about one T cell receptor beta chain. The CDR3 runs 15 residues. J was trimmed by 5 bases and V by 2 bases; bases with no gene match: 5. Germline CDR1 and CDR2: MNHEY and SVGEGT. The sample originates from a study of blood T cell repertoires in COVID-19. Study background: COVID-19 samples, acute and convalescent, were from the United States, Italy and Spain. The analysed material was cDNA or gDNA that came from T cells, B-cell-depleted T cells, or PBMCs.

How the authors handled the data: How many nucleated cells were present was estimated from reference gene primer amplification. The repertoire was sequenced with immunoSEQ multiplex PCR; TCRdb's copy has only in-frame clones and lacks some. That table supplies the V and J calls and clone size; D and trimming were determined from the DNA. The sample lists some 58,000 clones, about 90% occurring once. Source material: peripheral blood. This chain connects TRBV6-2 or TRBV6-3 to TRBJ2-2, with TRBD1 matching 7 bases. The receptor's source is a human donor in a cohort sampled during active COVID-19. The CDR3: CASSYETGLTGELFF. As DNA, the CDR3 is TGTGCCAGCAGTTACGAGACAGGGTTAACCGGGGAGCTGTTTTTT.